These T cell receptor beta chains were read from a single sample in a study of blood T cell repertoires in COVID-19. Method: immunoSEQ multiplex PCR; TCRdb's copy keeps in-frame clones and lacks some. Among around 250,000 clones listed, about nine tenths were seen once. Source material: PBMCs or T cells enriched from blood (not recorded which). These receptors were collected from a woman in her twenties or thirties with acute COVID-19. CDR3s include the opening cysteine and the closing phenylalanine or tryptophan. The D gene is left open where the match is weak. Only part of the rows carry a size: once, few, many, or a class if the clone is expanded.

clone_size: NA; j_call: TRBJ2-7; d_call: TRBD2; v_call: TRBV28; cdr3_length: 18; cdr3_aa: CASSSPQISGRIAYEQYF; cdr3_nt: TGTGCCAGCAGTTCGCCACAGATTAGCGGGAGGATCGCCTACGAGCAGTACTTC
clone_size: NA; j_call: TRBJ2-3; d_call: TRBD2; v_call: TRBV11-2; cdr3_length: 16; cdr3_aa: CASSLGQLAGGGTQYF; cdr3_nt: TGTGCCAGCAGCTTAGGACAGTTAGCGGGAGGAGGCACGCAGTATTTT
clone_size: NA; j_call: TRBJ2-3; d_call: NA; v_call: TRBV2; cdr3_length: 14; cdr3_aa: CAHEAASSTDTQYF; cdr3_nt: TGTGCCCACGAGGCGGCCTCTAGCACAGATACGCAGTATTTT
clone_size: few; j_call: TRBJ2-7; d_call: TRBD2; v_call: TRBV2; cdr3_length: 16; cdr3_aa: CASEGTSGSEGYEQYF; cdr3_nt: TGTGCCAGCGAAGGGACTAGCGGGAGTGAAGGTTACGAGCAGTACTTC
clone_size: once; j_call: TRBJ1-5; d_call: NA; v_call: TRBV28; cdr3_length: 14; cdr3_aa: CASRGTPENQPQHF; cdr3_nt: TGTGCCAGCAGAGGGACACCAGAAAATCAGCCCCAGCATTTT
clone_size: NA; j_call: TRBJ2-7; d_call: NA; v_call: TRBV27; cdr3_length: 12; cdr3_aa: CASRGDAYEQYF; cdr3_nt: TGTGCCAGCAGGGGCGATGCCTACGAGCAGTACTTC
clone_size: NA; j_call: TRBJ1-3; d_call: NA; v_call: TRBV6-5; cdr3_length: 14; cdr3_aa: CASSWDTSGNTIYF; cdr3_nt: TGTGCCAGCAGTTGGGACACCTCTGGAAACACCATATATTTT
clone_size: once; j_call: TRBJ2-2; d_call: TRBD2; v_call: TRBV27; cdr3_length: 17; cdr3_aa: CASSVLALGDSSGELFF; cdr3_nt: TGTGCCAGCAGTGTACTAGCGCTAGGGGATAGTTCCGGGGAGCTGTTTTTT
clone_size: NA; j_call: TRBJ2-3; d_call: NA; v_call: TRBV9; cdr3_length: 16; cdr3_aa: CASSVQGVARTDTQYF; cdr3_nt: TGTGCCAGCAGCGTCCAAGGAGTAGCGCGTACAGATACGCAGTATTTT
clone_size: NA; j_call: TRBJ2-3; d_call: NA; v_call: TRBV7-6; cdr3_length: 17; cdr3_aa: CASSLAVLEAPPDTQYF; cdr3_nt: TGTGCCAGCAGCTTAGCGGTATTAGAAGCTCCCCCAGATACGCAGTATTTT
clone_size: NA; j_call: TRBJ2-7; d_call: TRBD2; v_call: TRBV28; cdr3_length: 15; cdr3_aa: CASTPGGTSSYEQYF; cdr3_nt: TGTGCCAGCACCCCGGGGGGGACGAGCTCCTACGAGCAGTACTTC
clone_size: once; j_call: TRBJ2-1; d_call: NA; v_call: TRBV28; cdr3_length: 13; cdr3_aa: CASSFLKNGEQFF; cdr3_nt: TGTGCCAGCAGTTTTTTAAAAAACGGGGAGCAGTTCTTC
clone_size: NA; j_call: TRBJ1-1; d_call: NA; v_call: TRBV11-2; cdr3_length: 13; cdr3_aa: CASSRQGNTEAFF; cdr3_nt: TGTGCCAGCAGCCGTCAGGGCAACACTGAAGCTTTCTTT
clone_size: NA; j_call: TRBJ1-1; d_call: NA; v_call: TRBV19; cdr3_length: 15; cdr3_aa: CASSMSPHVRAEAFF; cdr3_nt: TGTGCCAGTAGTATGAGCCCCCACGTGAGGGCTGAAGCTTTCTTT
clone_size: NA; j_call: TRBJ2-3; d_call: NA; v_call: TRBV5-1; cdr3_length: 14; cdr3_aa: CASSLGQITDTQYF; cdr3_nt: TGCGCCAGCAGCTTGGGGCAGATCACAGATACGCAGTATTTT
clone_size: NA; j_call: TRBJ1-5; d_call: NA; v_call: TRBV6-2/TRBV6-3; cdr3_length: 14; cdr3_aa: CASSFNRGRQPQHF; cdr3_nt: TGTGCCAGCAGTTTCAACCGGGGTCGGCAGCCCCAGCATTTT
clone_size: NA; j_call: TRBJ1-6; d_call: NA; v_call: TRBV28; cdr3_length: 12; cdr3_aa: CASSTTVSPLHF; cdr3_nt: TGTGCCAGCAGCACAACAGTGTCACCCCTCCACTTT
clone_size: once; j_call: TRBJ2-3; d_call: NA; v_call: TRBV7-9; cdr3_length: 15; cdr3_aa: CASSKGQGNTDTQYF; cdr3_nt: TGTGCCAGCAGCAAGGGGCAGGGAAACACAGATACGCAGTATTTT
clone_size: once; j_call: TRBJ1-1; d_call: NA; v_call: TRBV28; cdr3_length: 12; cdr3_aa: CASSLRGTEAFF; cdr3_nt: TGTGCCAGCAGTCTCCGAGGGACTGAAGCTTTCTTT
clone_size: NA; j_call: TRBJ1-1; d_call: TRBD1; v_call: TRBV5-1; cdr3_length: 18; cdr3_aa: CASSDTIGTGEGSGEAFF; cdr3_nt: TGCGCCAGCAGCGACACCATCGGGACAGGGGAAGGTTCGGGTGAAGCTTTCTTT
clone_size: NA; j_call: TRBJ2-1; d_call: TRBD2; v_call: TRBV7-3; cdr3_length: 15; cdr3_aa: CASSLGTTLGNEQFF; cdr3_nt: TGTGCCAGCAGCTTGGGGACTACCCTTGGCAATGAGCAGTTCTTC
clone_size: NA; j_call: TRBJ2-6; d_call: TRBD2; v_call: TRBV9; cdr3_length: 15; cdr3_aa: CASSPRGSGANVLTF; cdr3_nt: TGTGCCAGCAGCCCGCGGGGGTCTGGGGCCAACGTCCTGACTTTC
clone_size: NA; j_call: TRBJ1-1; d_call: NA; v_call: TRBV6-5; cdr3_length: 13; cdr3_aa: CASSYRGVTEAFF; cdr3_nt: TGTGCCAGCAGTTACAGGGGCGTGACTGAAGCTTTCTTT